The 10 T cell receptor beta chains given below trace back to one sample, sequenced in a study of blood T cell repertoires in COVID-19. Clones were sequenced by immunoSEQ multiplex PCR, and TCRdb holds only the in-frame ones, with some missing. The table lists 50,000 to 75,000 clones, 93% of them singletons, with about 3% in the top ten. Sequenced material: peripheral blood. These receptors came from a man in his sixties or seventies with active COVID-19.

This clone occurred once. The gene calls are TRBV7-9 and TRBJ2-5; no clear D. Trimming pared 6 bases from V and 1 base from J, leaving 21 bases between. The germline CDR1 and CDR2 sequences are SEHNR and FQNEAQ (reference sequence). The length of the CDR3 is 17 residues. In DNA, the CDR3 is TGTGCCAGCAGTCCCCCCACGGCCAGGTTGGGCCAAGAGACCCAGTACTTC. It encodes CASSPPTARLGQETQYF.

CDR3 DNA sequence: TGTGCCAGCAGTTTTCTCAGGAGGGACACTGAAGCTTTCTTT. Its protein is CASSFLRRDTEAFF. The chain combines TRBV28 with TRBJ1-1; D call uncertain. This CDR3 has 14 amino acids. Trimming left V 3 bases short and J 3 bases short, with 11 bases between. Germline CDR1 reads MDHEN; CDR2 reads SYDVKM.

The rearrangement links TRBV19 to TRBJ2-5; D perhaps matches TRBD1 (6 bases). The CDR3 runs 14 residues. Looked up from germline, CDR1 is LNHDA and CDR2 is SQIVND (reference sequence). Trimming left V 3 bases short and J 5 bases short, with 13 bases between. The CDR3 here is CASSMQGLYETQYF. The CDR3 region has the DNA TGTGCCAGTAGTATGCAGGGGCTTTATGAGACCCAGTACTTC.

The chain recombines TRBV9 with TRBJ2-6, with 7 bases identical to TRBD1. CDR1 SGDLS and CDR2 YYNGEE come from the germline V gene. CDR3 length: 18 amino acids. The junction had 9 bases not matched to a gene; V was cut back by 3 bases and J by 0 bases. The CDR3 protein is CASSAPPGQFSGANVLTF. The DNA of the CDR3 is TGTGCCAGCAGCGCGCCGCCGGGACAGTTCTCTGGGGCCAACGTCCTGACTTTC. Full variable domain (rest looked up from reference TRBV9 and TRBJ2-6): DSGVTQTPKHLITATGQRVTLRCSPRSGDLSVYWYQQSLDQGLQFLIQYYNGEERAKGNILERFSAQQFPDLHSELNLSSLELGDSALYFCASSAPPGQFSGANVLTFGAGSRLTVL.

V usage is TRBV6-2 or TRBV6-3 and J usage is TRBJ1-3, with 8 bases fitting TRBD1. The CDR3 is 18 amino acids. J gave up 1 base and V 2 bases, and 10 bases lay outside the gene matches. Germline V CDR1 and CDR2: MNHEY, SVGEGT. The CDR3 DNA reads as TGTGCCAGCAGTTACGGGGGACAGGCCCTTTCATCTGGAAACACCATATATTTT. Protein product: CASSYGGQALSSGNTIYF.

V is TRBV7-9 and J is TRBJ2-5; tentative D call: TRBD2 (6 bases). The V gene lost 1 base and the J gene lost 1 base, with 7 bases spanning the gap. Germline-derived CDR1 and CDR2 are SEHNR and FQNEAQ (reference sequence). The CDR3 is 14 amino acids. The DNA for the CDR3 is TGTGCCAGCAGCTTAGTGGGGGGCCAAGAGACCCAGTACTTC. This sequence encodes CASSLVGGQETQYF. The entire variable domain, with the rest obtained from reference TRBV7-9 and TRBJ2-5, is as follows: DTGVSQNPRHKITKRGQNVTFRCDPISEHNRLYWYRQTLGQGPEFLTYFQNEAQLEKSRLLSDRFSAERPKGSFSTLEIQRTEQGDSAMYLCASSLVGGQETQYFGPGTRLLVL.

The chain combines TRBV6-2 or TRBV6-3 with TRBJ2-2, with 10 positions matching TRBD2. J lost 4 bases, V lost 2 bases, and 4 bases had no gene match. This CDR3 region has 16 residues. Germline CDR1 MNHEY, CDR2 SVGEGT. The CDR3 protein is CASSYSGGATTGELFF. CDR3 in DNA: TGTGCCAGCAGTTACAGCGGGGGGGCGACCACCGGGGAGCTGTTTTTT.

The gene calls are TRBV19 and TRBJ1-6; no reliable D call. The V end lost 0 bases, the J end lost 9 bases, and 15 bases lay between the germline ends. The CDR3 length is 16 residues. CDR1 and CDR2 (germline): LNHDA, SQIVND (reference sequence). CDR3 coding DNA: TGTGCCAGTAGTATAGACCCGCGGGAACTGACTTCACCCCTCCACTTT. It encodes CASSIDPRELTSPLHF.

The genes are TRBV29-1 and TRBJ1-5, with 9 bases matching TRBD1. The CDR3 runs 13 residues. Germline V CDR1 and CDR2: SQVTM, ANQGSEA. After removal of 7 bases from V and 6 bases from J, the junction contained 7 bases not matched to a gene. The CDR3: CSGGTGPGQPQHF. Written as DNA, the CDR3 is TGCAGCGGGGGGACAGGGCCGGGTCAGCCCCAGCATTTT.

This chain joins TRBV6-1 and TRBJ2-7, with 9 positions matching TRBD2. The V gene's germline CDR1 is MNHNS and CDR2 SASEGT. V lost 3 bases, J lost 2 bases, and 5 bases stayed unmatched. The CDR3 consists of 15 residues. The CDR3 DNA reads TGTGCCAGCAGTGATCTGAGCGGGGGGACCTACGAGCAGTACGTC. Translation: CASSDLSGGTYEQYV.